The entry below describes one T cell receptor (beta chain). The sample is drawn from a study of blood T cell repertoires in COVID-19. At the level of the study: Samples representing acute and convalescent COVID-19 were sourced from the United States, Italy and Spain. PBMCs, B-cell-depleted T cells, or T cells were the source of the cDNA or gDNA that made up the material.

Sequenced by immunoSEQ multiplex PCR; TCRdb stores in-frame clones only, minus some. The table shows about 120,000 clones, with about 83% occurring only once. The CDR3 spans 13 residues. Germline V lookup: CDR1 MNHEY, CDR2 SVGAGI. Between the trimmed V and J ends, which lost 5 bases and 2 bases, there was a span of 9 bases. The TCR originated in a man in his fifties or sixties with acute or convalescent COVID-19. V usage is TRBV6-5 and J usage is TRBJ2-5, with D maybe TRBD2 (5 bases). The sequenced material came from peripheral blood. CDR3 residues: CASSRTGQETQYF. The CDR3 DNA reads TGTGCCAGCAGTCGGACTGGGCAAGAGACCCAGTACTTC.